The present T cell receptor (beta chain) was sequenced within a study of identical twins. TCRdb ran MiXCR on the 5' RACE reads and lists one entry per CDR3 protein. The sample carries approximately 190,000 distinct CDR3 sequences, around a sixth recorded once. Germline V gene lookup returns CDR1 SEHNR and CDR2 FQNEAQ (reference sequence). The germline V and J ends were trimmed by 0 bases and 0 bases, with 3 bases remaining between them. This CDR3 has 13 amino acids. These data were also reused for a study on T cells expressing NK-cell markers.

The J gene is TRBJ2-7, the V gene TRBV7-9; D call uncertain. Sequencing was performed on CD8+ T cells sorted from blood. This TCR derives from a woman between 18 and 30 years old in good health. In nucleotides, the CDR3 is TGTGCCAGCAGCTTAGCGTACTCCTACGAGCAGTACTTC. Translated, it gives CASSLAYSYEQYF.